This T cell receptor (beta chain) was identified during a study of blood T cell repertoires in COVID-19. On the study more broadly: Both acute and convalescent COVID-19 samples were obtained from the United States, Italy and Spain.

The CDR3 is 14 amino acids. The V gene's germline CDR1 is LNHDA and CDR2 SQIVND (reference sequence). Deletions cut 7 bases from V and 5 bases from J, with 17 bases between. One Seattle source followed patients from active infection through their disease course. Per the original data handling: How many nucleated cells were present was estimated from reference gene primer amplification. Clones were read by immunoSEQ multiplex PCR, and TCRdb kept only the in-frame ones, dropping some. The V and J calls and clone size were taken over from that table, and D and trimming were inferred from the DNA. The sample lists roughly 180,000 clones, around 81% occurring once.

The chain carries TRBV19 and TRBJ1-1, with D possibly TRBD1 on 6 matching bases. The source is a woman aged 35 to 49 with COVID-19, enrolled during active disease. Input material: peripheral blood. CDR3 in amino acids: CASTSRGGGTEAFF. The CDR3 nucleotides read TGTGCCAGTACCTCTAGAGGGGGGGGGACTGAAGCTTTCTTT.